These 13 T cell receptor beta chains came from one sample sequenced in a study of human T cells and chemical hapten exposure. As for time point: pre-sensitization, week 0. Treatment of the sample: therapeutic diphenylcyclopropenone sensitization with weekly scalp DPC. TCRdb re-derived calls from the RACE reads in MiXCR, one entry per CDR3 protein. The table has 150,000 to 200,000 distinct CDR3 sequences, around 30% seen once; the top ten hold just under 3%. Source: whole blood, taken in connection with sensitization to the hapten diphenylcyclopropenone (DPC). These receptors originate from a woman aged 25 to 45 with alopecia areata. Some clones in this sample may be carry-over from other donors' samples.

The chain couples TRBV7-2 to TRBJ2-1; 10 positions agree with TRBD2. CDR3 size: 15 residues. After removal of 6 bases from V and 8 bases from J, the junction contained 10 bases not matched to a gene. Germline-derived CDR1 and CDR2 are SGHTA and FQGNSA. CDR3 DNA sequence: TGTGCCAGCAGGCAGGGGGCCCTAGCGGGAGATGAGCAGTTCTTC. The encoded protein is CASRQGALAGDEQFF.

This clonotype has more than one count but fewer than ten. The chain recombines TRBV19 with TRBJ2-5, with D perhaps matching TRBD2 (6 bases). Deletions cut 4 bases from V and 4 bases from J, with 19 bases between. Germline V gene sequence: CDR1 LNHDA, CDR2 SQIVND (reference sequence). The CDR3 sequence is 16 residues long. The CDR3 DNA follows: TGTGCCAGTAGTAGTTGGGGTGGGTCCGGGGGAGAGACCCAGTACTTC. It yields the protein CASSSWGGSGGETQYF.

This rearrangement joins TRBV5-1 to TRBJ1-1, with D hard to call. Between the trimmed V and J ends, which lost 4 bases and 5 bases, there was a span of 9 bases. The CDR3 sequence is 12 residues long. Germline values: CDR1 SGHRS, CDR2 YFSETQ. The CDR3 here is CASSGGRTEAFF. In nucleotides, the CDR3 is TGCGCCAGCAGCGGAGGGAGGACTGAAGCTTTCTTT.

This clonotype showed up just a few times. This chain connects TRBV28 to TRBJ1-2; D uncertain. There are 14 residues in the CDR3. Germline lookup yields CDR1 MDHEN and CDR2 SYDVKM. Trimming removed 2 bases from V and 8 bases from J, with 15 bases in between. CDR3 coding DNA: TGTGCCAGCAGTTTAGAGCCCACCTCCCGGGGCTACACCTTC. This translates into CASSLEPTSRGYTF.

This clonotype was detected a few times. This chain's CDR3 is CASSQPPSPLHF. Here the CDR3 DNA reads TGTGCCAGCAGCCAACCGCCCTCACCCCTCCACTTT. V usage is TRBV11-2 and J usage is TRBJ1-6, with D unresolved. CDR1 is SGHAT and CDR2 is FQNNGV in the germline V gene. The CDR3 extends over 12 amino acids. V lost 5 bases to trimming and J lost 10 bases, with 9 bases between them.

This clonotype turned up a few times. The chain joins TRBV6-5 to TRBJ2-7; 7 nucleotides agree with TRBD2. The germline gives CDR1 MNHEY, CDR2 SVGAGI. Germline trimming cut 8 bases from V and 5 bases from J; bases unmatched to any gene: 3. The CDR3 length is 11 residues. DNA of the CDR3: TGTGCCAGCGCTGGGGGGGACGAGCAGTACTTC. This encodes CASAGGDEQYF.

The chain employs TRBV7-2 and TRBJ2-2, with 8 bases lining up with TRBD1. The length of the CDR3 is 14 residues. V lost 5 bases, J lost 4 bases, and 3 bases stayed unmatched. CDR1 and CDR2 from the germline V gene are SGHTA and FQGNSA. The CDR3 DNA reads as TGTGCCAGCAGCCCTGGACAGGGCACCGGGGAGCTGTTTTTT. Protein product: CASSPGQGTGELFF.

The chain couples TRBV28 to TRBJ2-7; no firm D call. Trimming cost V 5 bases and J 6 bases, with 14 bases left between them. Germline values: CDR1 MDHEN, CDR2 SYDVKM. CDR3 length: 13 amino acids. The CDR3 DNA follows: TGTGCCAGCAGTCCCGGGTCCCGGCCCGAGCAGTACTTC. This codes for CASSPGSRPEQYF.

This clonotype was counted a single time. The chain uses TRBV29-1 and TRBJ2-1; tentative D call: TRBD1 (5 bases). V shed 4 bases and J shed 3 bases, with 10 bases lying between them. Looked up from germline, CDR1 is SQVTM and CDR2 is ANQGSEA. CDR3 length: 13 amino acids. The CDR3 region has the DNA TGCAGCGTTGTAAGACAGAACTACAATGAGCAGTTCTTC. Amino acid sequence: CSVVRQNYNEQFF.

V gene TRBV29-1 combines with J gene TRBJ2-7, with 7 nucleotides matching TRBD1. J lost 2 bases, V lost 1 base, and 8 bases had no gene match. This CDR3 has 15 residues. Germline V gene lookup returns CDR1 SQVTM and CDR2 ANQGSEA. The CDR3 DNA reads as TGCAGCGTTGAAGTCCCAGACAGGGTTCCCTACGAGCAGTACTTC. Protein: CSVEVPDRVPYEQYF.

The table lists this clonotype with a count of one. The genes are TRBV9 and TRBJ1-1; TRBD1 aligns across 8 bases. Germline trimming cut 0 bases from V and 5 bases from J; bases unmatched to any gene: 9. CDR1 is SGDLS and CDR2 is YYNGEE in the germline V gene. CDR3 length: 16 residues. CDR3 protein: CASSVGSGQGRTEAFF. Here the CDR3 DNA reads TGTGCCAGCAGCGTAGGGTCCGGACAGGGCCGGACTGAAGCTTTCTTT.

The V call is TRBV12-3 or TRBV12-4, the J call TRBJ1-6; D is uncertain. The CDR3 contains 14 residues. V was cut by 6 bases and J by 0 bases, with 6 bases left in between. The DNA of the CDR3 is TGTGCCAGCAGAGCGAGCTCCTATAATTCACCCCTCCACTTT. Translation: CASRASSYNSPLHF.

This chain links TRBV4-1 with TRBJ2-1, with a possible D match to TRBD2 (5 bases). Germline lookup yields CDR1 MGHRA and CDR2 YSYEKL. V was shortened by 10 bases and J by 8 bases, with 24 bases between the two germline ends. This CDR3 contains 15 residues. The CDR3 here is CATPGSAERTDEQFF. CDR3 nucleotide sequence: TGCGCCACACCGGGGTCAGCGGAAAGGACGGATGAGCAGTTCTTC.